This T cell receptor beta chain stems from a study of T cell responses to AZD1222 COVID-19 vaccine. Regarding the study as a whole: Donors were chiefly white British, with a greater number of females, and clonal diversity was perhaps underestimated. Mapped onto spike, vaccine-associated CD4 TCRs spanned it and were dominant at 160-218 and 743-854. Without day 14 samples, only post-peak T cell repertoires were studied.

The CDR3 sequence is 14 residues long. Per the germline V gene, CDR1 is LNHDA and CDR2 is SQIVND (reference sequence). V gave up 7 bases and J gave up 2 bases; unmatched junction bases: 4. Analysis merged second doses at about 4 or about 12 weeks. The assay was immunoSEQ multiplex PCR, and TCRdb's table has in-frame clones only and misses some. The table lists 180,000 or so clones, approximately 90% of them singletons. As for this clone: Its target is unknown.

The receptor was isolated from an adult who received the AZD1222 COVID-19 vaccine. The chain employs TRBV19 and TRBJ2-3; 9 bases match TRBD1. This specimen was peripheral blood, taken 28 days after the second AZD1222 dose. Written as DNA, the CDR3 is TGTGCCAGTACAGGGACAGGGTTCACAGATACGCAGTATTTT. This codes for CASTGTGFTDTQYF. Using reference TRBV19 and TRBJ2-3 for the parts outside the CDR3, the full variable domain is DGGITQSPKYLFRKEGQNVTLSCEQNLNHDAMYWYRQDPGQGLRLIYYSQIVNDFQKGDIAEGYSVSREKKESFPLTVTSAQKNPTAFYLCASTGTGFTDTQYFGPGTRLTVL.